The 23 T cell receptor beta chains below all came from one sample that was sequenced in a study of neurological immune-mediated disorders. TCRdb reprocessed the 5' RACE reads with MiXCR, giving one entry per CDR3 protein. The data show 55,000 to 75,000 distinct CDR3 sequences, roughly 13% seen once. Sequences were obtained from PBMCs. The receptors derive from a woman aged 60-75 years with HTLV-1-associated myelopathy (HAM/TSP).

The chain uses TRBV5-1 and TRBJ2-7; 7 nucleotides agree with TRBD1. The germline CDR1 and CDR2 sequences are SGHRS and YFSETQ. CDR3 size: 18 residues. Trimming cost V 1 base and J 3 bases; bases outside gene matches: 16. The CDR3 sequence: CASSLNSGLRGLLYEQYF. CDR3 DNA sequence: TGCGCCAGCAGCTTGAACTCCGGGTTGAGGGGGCTCCTCTACGAGCAGTACTTC.

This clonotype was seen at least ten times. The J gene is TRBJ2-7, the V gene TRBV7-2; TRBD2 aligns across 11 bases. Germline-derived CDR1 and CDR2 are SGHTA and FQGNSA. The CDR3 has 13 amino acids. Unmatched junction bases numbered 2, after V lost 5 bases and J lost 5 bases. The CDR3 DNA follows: TGTGCCAGCAGCATGGGACTAGCGGACGAGCAGTACTTC. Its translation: CASSMGLADEQYF.

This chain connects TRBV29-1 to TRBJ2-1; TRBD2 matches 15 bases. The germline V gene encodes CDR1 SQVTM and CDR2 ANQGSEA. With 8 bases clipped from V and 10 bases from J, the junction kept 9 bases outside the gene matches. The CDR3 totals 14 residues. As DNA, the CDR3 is TGCAGCATTGCCACCGGGACTAGCGGGAGGGAGCAGTTCTTC. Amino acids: CSIATGTSGREQFF.

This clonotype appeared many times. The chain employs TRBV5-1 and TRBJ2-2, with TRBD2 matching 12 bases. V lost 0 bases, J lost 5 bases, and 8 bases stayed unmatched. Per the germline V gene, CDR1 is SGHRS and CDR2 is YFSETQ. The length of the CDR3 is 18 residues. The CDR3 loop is CASSLALAGGPGTGELFF. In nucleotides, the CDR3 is TGCGCCAGCAGCTTGGCCCTAGCGGGAGGGCCGGGGACCGGGGAGCTGTTTTTT.

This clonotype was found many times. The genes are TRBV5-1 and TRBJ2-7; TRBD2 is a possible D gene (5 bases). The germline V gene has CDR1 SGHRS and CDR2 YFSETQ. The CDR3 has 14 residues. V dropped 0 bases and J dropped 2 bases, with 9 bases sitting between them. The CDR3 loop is CASSLGGSTYEQYF. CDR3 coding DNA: TGCGCCAGCAGCTTGGGAGGGAGTACCTACGAGCAGTACTTC.

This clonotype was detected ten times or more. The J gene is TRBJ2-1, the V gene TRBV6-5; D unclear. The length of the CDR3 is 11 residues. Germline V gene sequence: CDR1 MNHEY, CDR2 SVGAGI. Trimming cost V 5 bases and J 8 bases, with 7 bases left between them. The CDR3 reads CASSNRDEQFF. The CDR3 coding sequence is TGTGCCAGCAGTAATCGCGATGAGCAGTTCTTC.

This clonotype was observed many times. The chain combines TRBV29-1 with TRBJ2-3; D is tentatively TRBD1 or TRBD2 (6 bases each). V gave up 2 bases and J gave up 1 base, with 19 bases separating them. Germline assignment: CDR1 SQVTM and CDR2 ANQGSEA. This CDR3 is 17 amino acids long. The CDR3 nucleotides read TGCAGCGTTGAAAAGGGGGGCATGACAGGAGGCACAGATACGCAGTATTTT. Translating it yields CSVEKGGMTGGTDTQYF.

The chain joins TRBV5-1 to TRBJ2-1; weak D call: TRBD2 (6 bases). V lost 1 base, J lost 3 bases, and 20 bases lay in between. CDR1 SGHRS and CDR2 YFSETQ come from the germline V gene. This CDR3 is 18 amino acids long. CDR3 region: CASSLIQLWGEDYNEQFF. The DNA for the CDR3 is TGCGCCAGCAGCTTGATACAGCTCTGGGGGGAGGACTACAATGAGCAGTTCTTC.

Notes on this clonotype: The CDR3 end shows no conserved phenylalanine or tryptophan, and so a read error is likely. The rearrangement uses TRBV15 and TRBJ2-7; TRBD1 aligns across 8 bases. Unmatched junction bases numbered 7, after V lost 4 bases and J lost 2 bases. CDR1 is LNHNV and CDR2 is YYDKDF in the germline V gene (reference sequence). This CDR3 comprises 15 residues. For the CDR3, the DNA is TGTGCCACCAGCATACCAGGGACAGGTGCCTACGAGCAGTACTAC. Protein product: CATSIPGTGAYEQYY.

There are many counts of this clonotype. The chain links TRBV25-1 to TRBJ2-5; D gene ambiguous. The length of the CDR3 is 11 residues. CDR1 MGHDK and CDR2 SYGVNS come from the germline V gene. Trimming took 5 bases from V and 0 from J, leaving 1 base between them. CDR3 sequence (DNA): TGTGCCAGCAGTAACCAAGAGACCCAGTACTTC. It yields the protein CASSNQETQYF.

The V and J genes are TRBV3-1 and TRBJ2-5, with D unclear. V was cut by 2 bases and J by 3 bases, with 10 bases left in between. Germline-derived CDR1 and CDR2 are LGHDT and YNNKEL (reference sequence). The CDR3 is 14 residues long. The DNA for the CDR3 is TGTGCCAGCAGCCAATGGGGAAGTGAAGAGACCCAGTACTTC. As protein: CASSQWGSEETQYF.

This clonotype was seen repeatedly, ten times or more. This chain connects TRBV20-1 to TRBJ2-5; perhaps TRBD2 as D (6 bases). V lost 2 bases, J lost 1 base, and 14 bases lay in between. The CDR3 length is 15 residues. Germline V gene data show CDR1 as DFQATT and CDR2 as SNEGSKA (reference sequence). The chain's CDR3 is CSARPQRRGQETQYF. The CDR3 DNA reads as TGCAGTGCTAGACCACAACGGAGGGGCCAAGAGACCCAGTACTTC.

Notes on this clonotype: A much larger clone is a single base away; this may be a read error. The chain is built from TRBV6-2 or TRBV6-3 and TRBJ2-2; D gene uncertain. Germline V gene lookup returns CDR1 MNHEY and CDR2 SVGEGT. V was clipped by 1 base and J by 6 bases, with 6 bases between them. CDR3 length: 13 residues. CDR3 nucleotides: TGTGCCAGCAGTTACTGGGGTCCCGGGGAGCTGTTTTTT. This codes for CASSYWGPGELFF.

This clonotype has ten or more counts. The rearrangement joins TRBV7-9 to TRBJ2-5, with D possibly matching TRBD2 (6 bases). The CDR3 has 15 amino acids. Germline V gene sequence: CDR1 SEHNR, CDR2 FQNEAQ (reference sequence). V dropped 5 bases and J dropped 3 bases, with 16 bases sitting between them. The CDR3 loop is CASSPPAGLKETQYF. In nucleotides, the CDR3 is TGTGCCAGCAGCCCACCAGCGGGCCTTAAAGAGACCCAGTACTTC.

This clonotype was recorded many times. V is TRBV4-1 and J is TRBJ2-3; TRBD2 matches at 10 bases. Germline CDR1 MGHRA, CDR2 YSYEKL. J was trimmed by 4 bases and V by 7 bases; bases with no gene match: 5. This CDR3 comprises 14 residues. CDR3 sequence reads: CASTAGGGADTQYF. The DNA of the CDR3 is TGCGCCAGCACAGCGGGAGGGGGCGCAGATACGCAGTATTTT.

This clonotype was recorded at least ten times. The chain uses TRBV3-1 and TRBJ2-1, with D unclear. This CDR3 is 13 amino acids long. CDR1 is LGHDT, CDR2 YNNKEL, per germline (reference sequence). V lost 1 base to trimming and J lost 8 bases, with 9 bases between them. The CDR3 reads CASSQASAHEQFF. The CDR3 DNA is TGTGCCAGCAGCCAAGCCTCAGCCCATGAGCAGTTCTTC.

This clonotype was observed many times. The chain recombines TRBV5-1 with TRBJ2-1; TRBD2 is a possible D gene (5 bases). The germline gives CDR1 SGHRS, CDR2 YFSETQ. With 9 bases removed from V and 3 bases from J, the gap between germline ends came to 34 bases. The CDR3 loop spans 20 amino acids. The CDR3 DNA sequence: TGCGCCACCCCTGATACTTCGGTAGGCGGGCAGCAGATCATCTACAATGAGCAGTTCTTC. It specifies CATPDTSVGGQQIIYNEQFF.

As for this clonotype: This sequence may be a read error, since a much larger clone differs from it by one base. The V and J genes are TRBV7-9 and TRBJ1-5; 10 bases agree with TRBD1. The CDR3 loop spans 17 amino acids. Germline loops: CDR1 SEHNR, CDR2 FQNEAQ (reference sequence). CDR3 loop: CGSSLALGQGSNQPQHF. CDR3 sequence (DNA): TGTGGCAGCAGCTTAGCCTTGGGACAGGGGAGCAATCAGCCCCAGCATTTT.

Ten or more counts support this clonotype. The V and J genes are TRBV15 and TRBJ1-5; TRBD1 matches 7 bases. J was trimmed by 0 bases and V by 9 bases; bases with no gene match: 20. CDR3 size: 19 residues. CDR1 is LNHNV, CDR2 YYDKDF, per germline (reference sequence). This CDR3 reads CATRLGTATRDYSNQPQHF. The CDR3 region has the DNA TGTGCCACTAGGCTTGGGACAGCCACGAGGGATTATAGCAATCAGCCCCAGCATTTT.

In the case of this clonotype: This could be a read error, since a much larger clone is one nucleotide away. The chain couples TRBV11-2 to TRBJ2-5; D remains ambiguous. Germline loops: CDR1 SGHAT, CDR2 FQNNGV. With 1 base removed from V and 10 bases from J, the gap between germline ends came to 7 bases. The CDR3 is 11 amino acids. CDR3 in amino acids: CASSLVQNQYF. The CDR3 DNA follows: TGTGCCAGCAGCTTAGTACAGAACCAGTACTTC.

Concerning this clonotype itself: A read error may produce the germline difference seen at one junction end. This chain's CDR3 is CASSPLGDKEQFF. CDR3 sequence (DNA): TGTGCCAGCAGTCCCCTGGGGGACAAAGAGCAGTTCTTC. V usage is TRBV7-3 and J usage is TRBJ2-1; D is perhaps TRBD1 (6 bases). The CDR3 sequence is 13 residues long. Germline V gene lookup returns CDR1 SGHTA and CDR2 FQGTGA. Full variable domain (outside the CDR3, taken from reference TRBV7-3 and TRBJ2-1): GAGVSQTPSNKVTEKGKYVELRCDPISGHTALYWYRQSLGQGPEFLIYFQGTGAADDSGLPNDRFFAVRPEGSVSTLKIQRTERGDSAVYLCASSPLGDKEQFFGPGTRLTVL.

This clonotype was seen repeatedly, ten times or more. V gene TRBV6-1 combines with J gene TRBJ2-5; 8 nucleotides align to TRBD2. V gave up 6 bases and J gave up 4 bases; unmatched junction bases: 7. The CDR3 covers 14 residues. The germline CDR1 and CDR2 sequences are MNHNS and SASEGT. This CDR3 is CASSRTRGGETQYF. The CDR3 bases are TGTGCCAGCAGCCGGACCCGGGGGGGAGAGACCCAGTACTTC.

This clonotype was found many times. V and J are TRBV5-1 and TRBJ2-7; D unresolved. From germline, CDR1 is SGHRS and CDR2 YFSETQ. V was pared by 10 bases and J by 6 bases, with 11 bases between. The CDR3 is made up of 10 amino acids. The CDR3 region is CAPKVCEQYF. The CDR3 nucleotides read TGCGCCCCTAAAGTGTGCGAGCAGTACTTC. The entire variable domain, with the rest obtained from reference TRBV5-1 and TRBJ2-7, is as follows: KAGVTQTPRYLIKTRGQQVTLSCSPISGHRSVSWYQQTPGQGLQFLFEYFSETQRNKGNFPGRFSGRQFSNSRSEMNVSTLELGDSALYLCAPKVCEQYFGPGTRLTVT.